These 26 T cell receptor beta chains were all obtained from the same sample, sequenced in a study of T cells in Graves' hyperthyroidism and ophthalmopathy. Researchers amplified the TCR beta CDR3 regions from RNA transcripts. The primer set for the first-round RT-PCR of the TCR CDR3 was HTBI. TCRdb analysed the multiplex PCR reads with MiXCR anew, one entry per CDR3 protein. The profile shows 700,000 or so distinct CDR3 sequences, 16% of them singletons. Specimen: blood. All receptors derive from a man between 18 and 29 years old with Graves' hyperthyroidism.

The J gene is TRBJ1-1, the V gene TRBV7-9; TRBD1 aligns across 7 bases. From germline, CDR1 is SEHNR and CDR2 FQNEAQ (reference sequence). V lost 4 bases, J lost 1 base, and 9 bases stayed unmatched. This CDR3 region has 16 residues. As DNA, the CDR3 is TGTGCCAGCAGCTACACACAGGGGCGAAAGAACACTGAAGCTTTCTTT. This sequence encodes CASSYTQGRKNTEAFF.

This clonotype occurred many times. The V call is TRBV7-8, the J call TRBJ2-2, with 9 bases that match TRBD2. This CDR3 is built from 15 residues. The germline CDR1 and CDR2 sequences are SGHVS and FQNEAQ. The V and J ends lost 10 bases and 4 bases, in that order; junction bases with no gene match: 10. CDR3 loop: CATYPRLAVTGELFF. The CDR3 bases are TGTGCCACCTACCCCAGACTAGCGGTCACCGGGGAGCTGTTTTTT.

This clonotype has at least ten counts. V and J are TRBV19 and TRBJ2-1; TRBD2 agrees at 14 bases. Germline V gene data show CDR1 as LNHDA and CDR2 as SQIVND (reference sequence). The V segment lost 5 bases and the J segment 8 bases; nucleotides outside the gene matches: 5. This CDR3 is 15 amino acids long. The CDR3 DNA sequence: TGTGCCAGTAGTGAGACTAGCGGGAGGGGGGATGAGCAGTTCTTC. Amino acid sequence: CASSETSGRGDEQFF.

This clonotype came up many times. The rearrangement uses TRBV28 and TRBJ1-2, with unresolved D. CDR1 is MDHEN, CDR2 SYDVKM, per germline. V dropped 1 base and J dropped 4 bases, with 4 bases sitting between them. The CDR3 has 12 amino acids. CDR3 DNA sequence: TGTGCCAGCAGTTTATCCGCCTATGGCTACACCTTC. Translating it yields CASSLSAYGYTF.

Details on this clonotype: A single base separates this from a much larger clone, so it may be a read error. The rearrangement links TRBV20-1 to TRBJ1-1, with 9 positions matching TRBD1. The CDR3 totals 18 residues. From germline, CDR1 is DFQATT and CDR2 SNEGSKA (reference sequence). V lost 1 base to trimming and J lost 2 bases; unmatched junction nucleotides: 14. CDR3 nucleotide sequence: TGCAGTGCTAGAGCCTCAGGGACAGGGAAAGTGGGCAACACTGAAGCTTTCTTT. It specifies CSARASGTGKVGNTEAFF.

This clonotype has just a few counts. The CDR3 DNA is TGTGCCAGTAGTATAGGAGGGGGCAATGGGGAGCAGTACTTC. It codes for CASSIGGGNGEQYF. This chain links TRBV19 with TRBJ2-7; 7 bases line up with TRBD1. The J segment lost 7 bases and the V segment lost 1 base, leaving 7 bases of the junction unmatched. Per the germline V gene, CDR1 is LNHDA and CDR2 is SQIVND (reference sequence). The CDR3 contains 14 residues.

This clonotype was counted ten times or more. The chain is built from TRBV7-2 and TRBJ2-1; 7 bases fit TRBD2. The CDR3 is 15 residues long. CDR1 and CDR2 from the germline V gene are SGHTA and FQGNSA. V was clipped by 2 bases and J by 6 bases; unmatched bases: 7. This chain's CDR3 is CASSLTGGRGNEQFF. CDR3 in DNA: TGTGCCAGCAGCTTAACGGGAGGAAGGGGCAATGAGCAGTTCTTC.

This clonotype was counted between two and nine times. The chain has TRBV19 and TRBJ1-1, with TRBD1 identical over 9 bases. From germline, CDR1 is LNHDA and CDR2 SQIVND (reference sequence). This CDR3 has 15 residues. Losses at the gene ends were 4 bases for V and 5 bases for J; bases not matched to a gene: 8. Here the CDR3 reads CASSTGTGGQTEAFF. The CDR3 DNA reads TGTGCCAGTAGTACCGGTACAGGGGGCCAGACTGAAGCTTTCTTT.

This clonotype has a handful of counts. V usage is TRBV5-6 and J usage is TRBJ2-1, with 8 positions matching TRBD2. Trimming at V came to 1 base and at J to 15 bases, leaving 6 bases not matched to a gene. CDR1 SGHDT and CDR2 YYEEEE come from the germline V gene. The CDR3 runs 12 residues. The CDR3 is CASSLRDGGAFF. CDR3 bases: TGTGCCAGCAGCTTGCGGGACGGGGGGGCGTTCTTC.

This clonotype was observed a handful of times. J is TRBJ1-1 and V is TRBV4-2; no reliable D call. V gave up 4 bases and J gave up 3 bases, with 15 bases separating them. CDR3 length: 15 amino acids. Germline CDR1 LGHNA, CDR2 YNFKEQ. CDR3 sequence reads: CASSRDGELYTEAFF. CDR3 DNA: TGTGCCAGCAGCCGTGACGGGGAGCTGTACACTGAAGCTTTCTTT.

This clonotype was observed a handful of times. The CDR3: CASSRDRVAGKLFF. The CDR3 coding sequence is TGTGCCAGCAGCCGCGACAGGGTGGCTGGAAAACTGTTTTTT. The chain links TRBV27 to TRBJ1-4; 7 nucleotides line up with TRBD1. Germline values: CDR1 MNHEY, CDR2 SMNVEV (reference sequence). CDR3 length: 14 residues. With 6 bases clipped from V and 10 bases from J, the junction kept 11 bases outside the gene matches. Variable domain in full (rest from reference TRBV27 and TRBJ1-4): EAQVTQNPRYLITVTGKKLTVTCSQNMNHEYMSWYRQDPGLGLRQIYYSMNVEVTDKGDVPEGYKVSRKEKRNFPLILESPSPNQTSLYFCASSRDRVAGKLFFGSGTQLSVL.

Of note for this clonotype: A clone one base away is much larger, so this may be a read error. The chain uses TRBV28 and TRBJ2-2; tentative D call: TRBD1 (6 bases). Germline values: CDR1 MDHEN, CDR2 SYDVKM. The V end was cut by 5 bases, the J end by 6 bases, with 13 bases between. This CDR3 has 14 amino acids. In nucleotides, the CDR3 is TGTGCCAGCAGTGGTAACAGGGTCGCCGGGGAGCTGTTTTTT. Encoded protein: CASSGNRVAGELFF. Full variable domain (rest looked up from reference TRBV28 and TRBJ2-2): DVKVTQSSRYLVKRTGEKVFLECVQDMDHENMFWYRQDPGLGLRLIYFSYDVKMKEKGDIPEGYSVSREKKERFSLILESASTNQTSMYLCASSGNRVAGELFFGEGSRLTVL.

This clonotype turned up a few times. This chain links TRBV29-1 with TRBJ2-1; D may correspond to TRBD1 or TRBD2 (5 bases each). V was shortened by 2 bases and J by 5 bases, with 13 bases between the two germline ends. This CDR3 is 14 amino acids long. The germline V gene has CDR1 SQVTM and CDR2 ANQGSEA. CDR3 protein: CSVELSGAHNEQFF. The CDR3 DNA reads TGCAGCGTTGAACTCTCCGGGGCCCACAATGAGCAGTTCTTC.

Only a few counts were recorded for this clonotype. The chain couples TRBV5-1 to TRBJ2-1; TRBD1 agrees at 9 bases. Per germline, CDR1 SGHRS and CDR2 YFSETQ. With V trimmed by 4 bases and J by 6 bases, 11 bases remained unmatched. CDR3 length: 16 amino acids. The CDR3 DNA sequence: TGCGCCAGCAGCCCGCCCGGGACAGGGTTGTCCAATGAGCAGTTCTTC. Protein sequence: CASSPPGTGLSNEQFF.

The chain links TRBV10-3 to TRBJ2-1; no reliable D call. The CDR3 has 12 residues. The V gene's germline CDR1 is ENHRY and CDR2 SYGVKD. V was cut by 4 bases and J by 4 bases, with 5 bases left in between. In DNA, the CDR3 is TGTGCCATCAGTGGCTCGTACAATGAGCAGTTCTTC. Amino acids: CAISGSYNEQFF.

The chain carries TRBV30 and TRBJ2-7; TRBD2 matches 8 bases. CDR1 and CDR2 (germline): GTSNPN, SVGIG (reference sequence). This CDR3 has 14 residues. The V and J ends lost 2 bases and 3 bases, in that order; junction bases with no gene match: 6. The CDR3 DNA reads TGTGCCTGGAGTCCCTTAGCGGGACACTACGAGCAGTACTTC. It translates to CAWSPLAGHYEQYF.

As for this clonotype: At one of its ends the junction is not consistent with the germline gene, which may arise from a read error. V and J are TRBV20-1 and TRBJ2-1, with 7 bases that match TRBD2. Germline assignment: CDR1 DFQATT and CDR2 SNEGSKA (reference sequence). This CDR3 region has 15 residues. The CDR3 DNA sequence: TGCAGTGCTGGAGATATGGGGGGGAGATACAATGAGCAGTTCTTC. It codes for CSAGDMGGRYNEQFF.

This clonotype was counted ten times or more. The chain employs TRBV6-1 and TRBJ2-3, with a tentative D call TRBD2 (5 bases). The V gene lost 2 bases and the J gene lost 11 bases, with 8 bases spanning the gap. Germline CDR1 MNHNS, CDR2 SASEGT. CDR3 length equals 11 residues. CDR3 amino acids: CASSERREQYF. CDR3 nucleotide sequence: TGTGCCAGCAGTGAACGCCGGGAGCAGTATTTT.

This clonotype was observed many times. J is TRBJ2-1 and V is TRBV28, with a weak D call TRBD2 (6 bases). Germline V gene data show CDR1 as MDHEN and CDR2 as SYDVKM. The CDR3 runs 13 residues. Trimming took 2 bases from V and 10 from J, leaving 12 bases between them. In DNA form, the CDR3 reads TGTGCCAGCAGTTTAATAGGCGGGATCGAGCAGTTCTTC. Its translation is CASSLIGGIEQFF.

A remark on this clonotype: This may arise from a read error, as a much more abundant clone is one base away. V usage is TRBV2 and J usage is TRBJ2-2; 7 bases match TRBD2. Germline V lookup: CDR1 SNHLY, CDR2 FYNNEI. This CDR3 contains 15 residues. V was clipped by 8 bases and J by 6 bases; unmatched bases: 12. The CDR3 region is CASAGEPSYAGELFF. The CDR3 DNA sequence: TGTGCCAGCGCGGGGGAGCCTAGCTACGCCGGGGAGCTGTTTTTT.

The J gene is TRBJ1-5, the V gene TRBV4-1; D gene uncertain. This CDR3 spans 16 amino acids. The V gene lost 8 bases and the J gene lost 0 bases, with 17 bases spanning the gap. Germline V lookup: CDR1 MGHRA, CDR2 YSYEKL. The CDR3 region has the DNA TGCGCCAGCGTCCCCAATTCAGGTGTTAGCAATCAGCCCCAGCATTTT. This encodes CASVPNSGVSNQPQHF.

This clonotype turned up a few times. The chain joins TRBV12-3 or TRBV12-4 to TRBJ2-2, with D unclear. The CDR3 sequence is 15 residues long. V was cut by 4 bases and J by 1 base, with 10 bases left in between. The CDR3 sequence: CASSSRLKNTGELFF. CDR3 in DNA: TGTGCCAGCAGTTCCAGACTCAAGAACACCGGGGAGCTGTTTTTT.

The chain uses TRBV20-1 and TRBJ2-6; D call uncertain. Looked up from germline, CDR1 is DFQATT and CDR2 is SNEGSKA (reference sequence). The CDR3 totals 13 residues. V was shortened by 3 bases and J by 0 bases, with 3 bases between the two germline ends. CDR3 region: CSASPSGANVLTF. The CDR3 DNA sequence: TGCAGTGCTAGCCCCTCTGGGGCCAACGTCCTGACTTTC.

This clonotype came up a few times. The chain recombines TRBV12-3 or TRBV12-4 with TRBJ2-6, with no clear D. The CDR3 is 15 amino acids. V lost 6 bases and J 0 bases, leaving 9 bases between the germline ends. CDR3 sequence: CASRRSGSGANVLTF. CDR3 bases: TGTGCCAGCAGACGATCCGGCTCTGGGGCCAACGTCCTGACTTTC.

This chain uses TRBV30 with TRBJ1-2, with 8 bases lining up with TRBD1. V was pared by 5 bases and J by 4 bases, with 3 bases of the junction left unmatched. The CDR3 is made up of 12 amino acids. CDR1 is GTSNPN, CDR2 SVGIG, per germline (reference sequence). The CDR3, as DNA: TGTGCCTGGGAAACAGGGGGCTATGGCTACACCTTC. Its translation is CAWETGGYGYTF.

This clonotype was seen repeatedly, ten times or more. V and J are TRBV25-1 and TRBJ2-1, with 7 nucleotides matching TRBD2. The trim removed 8 bases at V and 8 bases at J, leaving 9 bases unmatched. Germline loops: CDR1 MGHDK, CDR2 SYGVNS. The CDR3 length is 13 residues. CDR3 DNA: TGTGCCAGCGTCTTAGCGGGCGGGGATGAGCAGTTCTTC. The encoded protein is CASVLAGGDEQFF.